This is a list of T cell receptor beta chains from one sample in a study of cytomegalovirus exposure and HLA in healthy donors. Data came from immunoSEQ multiplex PCR; TCRdb stores just in-frame clones and leaves some out. The table has tens of thousands of clones, roughly four fifths seen once. Sequencing was done on a sample of PBMCs. Receptors were obtained from a man aged 50-59 years in good health and CMV-seronegative. Each CDR3 is given with its conserved first and last residue. Fields, in order: CDR3 DNA, CDR3 protein, D gene, J gene, clone size, V gene. A D gene is named only where the DNA matches it firmly. Clone size is not always given. Where it is, it says once, few, many or a class for expanded clones.

TGTGCCAGCAGCTTTAGACAGGACCGAGATACGCAGTATTTT CASSFRQDRDTQYF NA TRBJ2-3 NA TRBV7-2
TGTGCCAGCAGCTTAAGACTAGCTGTGGAGACCCAGTACTTC CASSLRLAVETQYF TRBD2 TRBJ2-5 NA TRBV11-2
TGTGCCAGTAGTATCCCCGGGGTAGTTAACTATGGCTACACCTTC CASSIPGVVNYGYTF NA TRBJ1-2 NA TRBV19
TGTGCCAGCAGCCAACCCAATCAGGACGGGGAGCTGTTTTTT CASSQPNQDGELFF NA TRBJ2-2 NA TRBV5-4
TGTGCCAGCAGCTACGGCGGGAGTTACGAGCAGTACTTC CASSYGGSYEQYF TRBD2 TRBJ2-7 NA TRBV7-8
TGTGCCAGCAGCTTAGCCCCCGGTAGCTACACCTTC CASSLAPGSYTF NA TRBJ1-2 NA TRBV7-9
TGTGCCAGCTCACCAAGGCAGGGACTCTACGGCATGGGATGGGAGAGAAACACTGAAGCTTTCTTT CASSPRQGLYGMGWERNTEAFF NA TRBJ1-1 NA TRBV18
TGTGCCAGCAGCTTGGCAGGGGTAGGCGAGCAGTACTTC CASSLAGVGEQYF NA TRBJ2-7 NA TRBV5-6
TGTGCCAGCAGCTCCCCGGGTGCAGGGAATTACAATGAGCAGTTCTTC CASSSPGAGNYNEQFF NA TRBJ2-1 NA TRBV28
TGTGCCAGCAGCTACCCAGTGGGGACAGGGGAAGAGACCCAGTACTTC CASSYPVGTGEETQYF TRBD1 TRBJ2-5 NA TRBV7-9
TGTGCCAGTAGTATGACAGGGGGCGGAATCGGCAATCAGCCCCAGCATTTT CASSMTGGGIGNQPQHF TRBD1 TRBJ1-5 NA TRBV19
TGTGCCAGTAGTATGGACAGCAACTATGGCTACACCTTC CASSMDSNYGYTF NA TRBJ1-2 once TRBV19
TGTGCCAGCAGTAGGACAGTCCAGGCCTACGAGCAGTACTTC CASSRTVQAYEQYF NA TRBJ2-7 NA TRBV6-5
TGTGCCAGTAGTATAGTAAGAGGAGAAGCTTTCTTT CASSIVRGEAFF NA TRBJ1-1 NA TRBV19
TGTGCCAGCTCACAGGGGGTCAGGGAGACCCAGTACTTC CASSQGVRETQYF NA TRBJ2-5 NA TRBV18
TGTGCCAGCACCTGGGGGGGTCCCAACACCGGGGAGCTGTTTTTT CASTWGGPNTGELFF TRBD2 TRBJ2-2 NA TRBV27
TGTGCCATCAGAGGGACAGACCTTAGCTCTGGGGCCAACGTCCTGACTTTC CAIRGTDLSSGANVLTF TRBD1 TRBJ2-6 few TRBV10-3
TGTGCCAGCAGCTTAGATGGACTAGTGGCCACTGAAGCTTTCTTT CASSLDGLVATEAFF NA TRBJ1-1 NA TRBV11-2
TGCGCCAGCAGCCCCTCCGGACAAACTTTTAGCACAGATACGCAGTATTTT CASSPSGQTFSTDTQYF NA TRBJ2-3 NA TRBV4-1
TGTGCCAGCAGTTTACAGGGTTCAGGAAACACCATATATTTT CASSLQGSGNTIYF NA TRBJ1-3 once TRBV27
TGTGCTAGTGGTTTGGTACGAGGCACTGAAGCTTTCTTT CASGLVRGTEAFF NA TRBJ1-1 few TRBV12-5
TGTGCCAGCAGCCTAATACAGGGAAACACTGAAGCTTTCTTT CASSLIQGNTEAFF NA TRBJ1-1 NA TRBV28
TGTGCCAGCTCACAAGACAGAGACTATGGCTACACCTTC CASSQDRDYGYTF NA TRBJ1-2 NA TRBV18
TGTGCCAGTAGTATCGCCCCTTACAATGGCTACACCTTC CASSIAPYNGYTF NA TRBJ1-2 NA TRBV19
TGCAGCGTCGACTTCGTGGCGGGAGGGGTTAGCTACACCTTC CSVDFVAGGVSYTF NA TRBJ1-2 NA TRBV29-1
TGTGCCACCAGCAGAGATTTGGGGGGACCGGCCAAAAACATTCAGTACTTC CATSRDLGGPAKNIQYF NA TRBJ2-4 once TRBV15
TGTGCCAGCAGGGGACTAGCGGGGAGCTACGAGCAGTACTTC CASRGLAGSYEQYF TRBD2 TRBJ2-7 NA TRBV4-2
TGTGCCAGCAGCCCTCAACGGAACTATGGCTACACCTTC CASSPQRNYGYTF NA TRBJ1-2 NA TRBV27
TGTGCCAGCGTTACTAGCGGGAGACGAGGAGAGACCCAGTACTTC CASVTSGRRGETQYF TRBD2 TRBJ2-5 NA TRBV2
TGCGCCAGCAGTGAGTCTGAGGGTCGAAAAGCTTTCTTT CASSESEGRKAFF NA TRBJ1-1 NA TRBV10-1
TGCGCCAGCAGCCAGGGGACTAGCGGACGCTACGAGCAGTACTTC CASSQGTSGRYEQYF TRBD2 TRBJ2-7 once TRBV4-3
TGTGCCAGTAGTACCCTAGACCGCGAGACCCAGTACTTC CASSTLDRETQYF NA TRBJ2-5 NA TRBV19
TGTGCCAGCAGTGGGGGGGAGTGGGCCGGCTACACCTTC CASSGGEWAGYTF NA TRBJ1-2 NA TRBV25-1
TGTGCCAGCAACTTAATCGGGAGCTCCTACGAGCAGTACTTC CASNLIGSSYEQYF NA TRBJ2-7 NA TRBV7-9
TGCGCCAGCAGCCAGAGTAATGAGCAGTTCTTC CASSQSNEQFF NA TRBJ2-1 NA TRBV4-3
TGTGCCAGCAGCCGTGACAGGGGAAATCAGCCCCAGCATTTT CASSRDRGNQPQHF TRBD1 TRBJ1-5 NA TRBV6-5
TGTGCCAGCAGCCTAGCGCAGGGATGGGGCGAGCAGTACTTC CASSLAQGWGEQYF NA TRBJ2-7 NA TRBV11-3
TGTGCCTGGAATAACGGGGGGCGAGACAATGAGCAGTTCTTC CAWNNGGRDNEQFF NA TRBJ2-1 few TRBV30
TGTGCCAGCAGTCGAGACACCTACTCCTACGAGCAGTACTTC CASSRDTYSYEQYF NA TRBJ2-7 NA TRBV5-4
TGTGCCAGCAGTCCTCCGGGACAGTCCTACGAGCAGTACTTC CASSPPGQSYEQYF TRBD1 TRBJ2-7 NA TRBV6-5
TGTGCCAGCAGCTCTTCGCTTGCGGGAAAGGCTGGGGCCAACGTCCTGACTTTC CASSSSLAGKAGANVLTF NA TRBJ2-6 NA TRBV7-9